Ten or more counts support the clone carrying this T cell receptor (beta chain). Its specificity is not known. This sample was taken from a study of T cells in Graves' hyperthyroidism and ophthalmopathy. Unmatched junction bases numbered 4, after V lost 1 base and J lost 5 bases. The CDR3 runs to 14 residues. Amplification targeted TCR beta CDR3 regions from RNA transcripts. Using the HTBI primer set, a first-round RT-PCR was run on the TCR CDR3. TCRdb independently ran MiXCR on the multiplex PCR reads; one entry per CDR3 protein. The sample has some 300,000 distinct CDR3 sequences, roughly 13% seen once; the top ten hold 7.9%. Each patient was aged 18 to 65 and had newly diagnosed hyperthyroidism of under 2 months' duration. Overall study findings and caveats: Blood also carried most thyroid clonotypes expanded above 0.001.

This sequence was found in a woman between 40 and 55 years old with Graves' hyperthyroidism. The sample consisted of blood. This rearrangement joins TRBV12-3 or TRBV12-4 to TRBJ2-7; 8 bases agree with TRBD1. The CDR3 DNA follows: TGTGCCAGCAGTTTAGGGACAGGGCTCAACGAGCAGTACTTC. It specifies CASSLGTGLNEQYF.